One and the same sample provided the 13 T cell receptor beta chains below, sequenced in a study of T cell changes during pregnancy in multiple sclerosis. Sequenced by immunoSEQ multiplex PCR; TCRdb stores in-frame clones only, minus some. The table has roughly 89,000 clones, over 85% seen once. The input for sequencing was peripheral blood, taken after pregnancy. The receptors were sampled from a female donor in good health, enrolled as a control in a pregnancy study.

The chain has TRBV7-9 and TRBJ2-1, with 8 positions matching TRBD1. Germline CDR1 reads SEHNR; CDR2 reads FQNEAQ (reference sequence). Trimming cost V 6 bases and J 8 bases; bases outside gene matches: 15. The CDR3 extends over 16 amino acids. CDR3 DNA: TGTGCCAGCAGGGGAAGTACGACAGGGGCCACCGATGAGCAGTTCTTC. The encoded protein is CASRGSTTGATDEQFF. The variable domain in full, with the rest retrieved from reference TRBV7-9 and TRBJ2-1, is DTGVSQNPRHKITKRGQNVTFRCDPISEHNRLYWYRQTLGQGPEFLTYFQNEAQLEKSRLLSDRFSAERPKGSFSTLEIQRTEQGDSAMYLCASRGSTTGATDEQFFGPGTRLTVL.

V usage is TRBV5-1 and J usage is TRBJ2-2, with 8 bases identical to TRBD1. The CDR3 has 16 amino acids. Trimming at V came to 4 bases and at J to 4 bases, leaving 9 bases not matched to a gene. Germline V gene data show CDR1 as SGHRS and CDR2 as YFSETQ. CDR3 DNA sequence: TGCGCCAGCAGCCTGGCAGTGGACAGGGTCACCGGGGAGCTGTTTTTT. Translation gives CASSLAVDRVTGELFF.

The rearrangement links TRBV5-1 to TRBJ2-5; D may be TRBD2 (5 bases). Germline V gene sequence: CDR1 SGHRS, CDR2 YFSETQ. The CDR3 has 15 amino acids. V was trimmed by 0 bases and J by 2 bases, leaving 11 bases between them. The CDR3 DNA reads TGCGCCAGCAGCTTGGCGGCTAGCTCGCAAGAGACCCAGTACTTC. Translating gives CASSLAASSQETQYF.

This chain uses TRBV11-2 with TRBJ1-1; no clear D. Trimming stripped 3 bases from V and 5 bases from J, with 7 bases between. The CDR3 sequence is 12 residues long. Germline V lookup: CDR1 SGHAT, CDR2 FQNNGV. The CDR3 reads CASSFLGTEAFF. DNA of the CDR3: TGTGCCAGCAGCTTCCTCGGGACTGAAGCTTTCTTT.

The J gene is TRBJ2-7, the V gene TRBV7-2; 14 bases line up with TRBD2. This CDR3 spans 15 amino acids. The J segment lost 4 bases and the V segment lost 6 bases, leaving 5 bases of the junction unmatched. Germline V lookup: CDR1 SGHTA, CDR2 FQGNSA. CDR3 sequence: CASRRGLAGEYEQYF. In DNA form, the CDR3 reads TGTGCCAGCAGAAGGGGACTAGCGGGGGAATACGAGCAGTACTTC.

The genes are TRBV5-1 and TRBJ2-7, with a weak D call TRBD2 (5 bases). Germline V gene sequence: CDR1 SGHRS, CDR2 YFSETQ. Trimming removed 4 bases at V and 4 bases at J, with 15 bases between. CDR3 size: 14 residues. The CDR3 DNA follows: TGCGCCAGCAGCCTCTCAACTAGTGGGTACGAGCAGTACTTC. Its translation is CASSLSTSGYEQYF.

This chain links TRBV5-6 with TRBJ2-3, with TRBD2 matching 13 bases. V lost 0 bases, J lost 13 bases, and 8 bases stayed unmatched. Germline V CDR1 and CDR2: SGHDT, YYEEEE. The CDR3 runs to 15 residues. Here the CDR3 DNA reads TGTGCCAGCAGCTTGGGTGTTACTAGCGGGAGGGCCGAGTATTTT. Its translation: CASSLGVTSGRAEYF. Filled out from reference TRBV5-6 and TRBJ2-3, the complete variable domain reads DAGVTQSPTHLIKTRGQQVTLRCSPKSGHDTVSWYQQALGQGPQFIFQYYEEEERQRGNFPDRFSGHQFPNYSSELNVNALLLGDSALYLCASSLGVTSGRAEYFGPGTRLTVL.

This chain connects TRBV20-1 to TRBJ2-1; D gene ambiguous. Germline CDR1 DFQATT, CDR2 SNEGSKA (reference sequence). The CDR3 spans 11 residues. The germline V and J ends were trimmed by 5 bases and 12 bases, with 14 bases remaining between them. CDR3 protein: CSADPRGGQFF. CDR3 nucleotides: TGCAGTGCTGACCCCCGAGGCGGGCAGTTCTTC.

The V call is TRBV2, the J call TRBJ1-1; D not certain. The CDR3 is 12 residues long. Trimming took 10 bases from V and 1 from J, leaving 10 bases between them. Germline V gene sequence: CDR1 SNHLY, CDR2 FYNNEI. The CDR3 DNA reads TGTGCCACCGACTTACGGAACACTGAAGCTTTCTTT. Translating it yields CATDLRNTEAFF. The full variable domain, with the rest looked up from reference TRBV2 and TRBJ1-1, is EPEVTQTPSHQVTQMGQEVILRCVPISNHLYFYWYRQILGQKVEFLVSFYNNEISEKSEIFDDQFSVERPDGSNFTLKIRSTKLEDSAMYFCATDLRNTEAFFGQGTRLTVV.

V and J are TRBV19 and TRBJ2-1; 9 nucleotides line up with TRBD2. Unmatched junction bases numbered 8, after V lost 5 bases and J lost 3 bases. Per germline, CDR1 LNHDA and CDR2 SQIVND (reference sequence). This CDR3 is built from 16 residues. The CDR3, as DNA: TGTGCCAGTAGTTTGGCTAGCGGGACCTACTACAATGAGCAGTTCTTC. Translation: CASSLASGTYYNEQFF.

The rearrangement links TRBV5-8 to TRBJ1-1; TRBD1 agrees at 8 bases. The CDR3 sequence is 15 residues long. Germline V gene data show CDR1 as SGHTS and CDR2 as YDEGEE. V lost 3 bases, J lost 1 base, and 5 bases stayed unmatched. DNA of the CDR3: TGTGCCAGCAGCTGGGGAGACAGGGGGAACACTGAAGCTTTCTTT. It specifies CASSWGDRGNTEAFF.

V is TRBV19 and J is TRBJ1-1; TRBD1 is a possible D gene (6 bases). The CDR3 contains 15 residues. Germline lookup yields CDR1 LNHDA and CDR2 SQIVND (reference sequence). The V and J ends lost 2 bases and 12 bases respectively, with 22 bases between them. The chain's CDR3 is CASSILGTREQVTFF. DNA of the CDR3: TGTGCCAGTAGTATATTGGGGACAAGGGAGCAGGTGACTTTCTTT.

The chain couples TRBV11-3 to TRBJ2-2, with 12 bases lining up with TRBD2. The CDR3 contains 18 residues. Per germline, CDR1 SGHNT and CDR2 YENEEA. J was trimmed by 3 bases and V by 4 bases; bases with no gene match: 9. CDR3 sequence: CASSSHLAGGSDTGELFF. In DNA, the CDR3 is TGTGCCAGCAGCTCCCACCTAGCGGGAGGGTCGGACACCGGGGAGCTGTTTTTT.